The clone carrying this T cell receptor (beta chain) was observed a few times. Thyroid surgery was performed in patients who had received no treatment beforehand. TCRdb re-called clones from the PCR reads using MiXCR. Of about 45,000 clones in the sample, under 4% are singletons; the top ten hold 9.5% to 10%. The sample belongs to a study of metastatic and nonmetastatic thyroid tumors. V gave up 4 bases and J gave up 6 bases, with 9 bases separating them. Germline lookup yields CDR1 MNHEY and CDR2 SVGEGT. The CDR3 is 13 amino acids. Source material: blood. This TCR was sampled from a female donor with papillary thyroid cancer or a benign thyroid nodule (not recorded which). Some clones in this sample may be carry-over from other donors' samples. The chain employs TRBV6-2 or TRBV6-3 and TRBJ1-4, with a weak D call TRBD1 (5 bases). The CDR3 coding sequence is TGTGCCAGCAGTTCAGGGTCGGATGAAAAACTGTTTTTT. It encodes CASSSGSDEKLFF.